This T cell receptor (beta chain) derives from a study of T cells in Graves' hyperthyroidism and ophthalmopathy. From germline, CDR1 is LNHDA and CDR2 SQIVND (reference sequence). Trimming shortened V by 7 bases and J by 1 base, and 10 bases separated the two germline ends. The CDR3 spans 13 residues. Template material for amplifying TCR beta CDR3 regions consisted of RNA transcripts. The HTBI primer set served for first-round RT-PCR of the TCR CDR3. TCRdb fed the multiplex PCR reads into MiXCR, producing one record per CDR3 protein. The top ten clones hold 15% to 20% of a sample with hundreds of thousands of distinct CDR3 sequences, 13% to 15% of them seen once. The sample holds a few counts of this clonotype.

The TCR comes from a woman aged 60-75 years with Graves' ophthalmopathy. The sequenced sample consisted of blood. J is TRBJ1-1 and V is TRBV19; D is unclear. The CDR3 DNA follows: TGTGCCAGTATCCTCGGGAGGAACACTGAAGCTTTCTTT. It translates to CASILGRNTEAFF.